Listed below are T cell receptor beta chains from one sample, sequenced in a study of shared clonotypes between healthy human individuals. Method: immunoSEQ multiplex PCR; TCRdb's copy keeps in-frame clones and lacks some. This sample has more than 1,200,000 clones, with about 98.5% found just once. Sequencing used naive CD4+ T cells sorted from blood. These receptors originate from a man aged 25 to 40 in good health. The CDR3 runs from the conserved cysteine through the conserved F or W. The order of the fields is clone size, D gene, V gene, J gene, CDR3 DNA, CDR3 protein. D genes are given only for firm matches. Clone size is stated in some rows and not others, as once, few, many or a class when expanded.

clone_size: .; d_call: .; v_call: TRBV15; j_call: TRBJ2-2; cdr3_nt: TGTGCCACCAGCAAGGGGGGCGGGAGACTCAACACCGGGGAGCTGTTTTTT; cdr3_aa: CATSKGGGRLNTGELFF
clone_size: .; d_call: TRBD2; v_call: TRBV30; j_call: TRBJ2-1; cdr3_nt: TGTGCCTGGAGTGCACTAGCGGGGAATGAGCAGTTCTTC; cdr3_aa: CAWSALAGNEQFF
clone_size: .; d_call: .; v_call: TRBV5-1; j_call: TRBJ2-1; cdr3_nt: TGCGCCAGCAGCTTGGATCGAAACAATGAGCAGTTCTTC; cdr3_aa: CASSLDRNNEQFF
clone_size: once; d_call: .; v_call: TRBV9; j_call: TRBJ2-7; cdr3_nt: TGTGCCAGCAGCGTAGGTCCGGGAGACGAGCAGTACTTC; cdr3_aa: CASSVGPGDEQYF
clone_size: .; d_call: .; v_call: TRBV6-1; j_call: TRBJ1-2; cdr3_nt: TGTGCCAGCAGCGCGGCGGGCAATGGCTACACCTTC; cdr3_aa: CASSAAGNGYTF
clone_size: .; d_call: TRBD2; v_call: TRBV14; j_call: TRBJ2-3; cdr3_nt: TGTGCCAGCAGCTTACTAGCGGAGGTGCGGGGCTCGCAGTATTTT; cdr3_aa: CASSLLAEVRGSQYF
clone_size: .; d_call: .; v_call: TRBV6-6; j_call: TRBJ2-5; cdr3_nt: TGTGCCAGCACTCCACGCGCGTCAGAGACCCAGTACTTC; cdr3_aa: CASTPRASETQYF
clone_size: few; d_call: .; v_call: TRBV5-6; j_call: TRBJ1-5; cdr3_nt: TGTGCCAGCAGCTGGAGGGAGGTTTATCAGCCCCAGCATTTT; cdr3_aa: CASSWREVYQPQHF
clone_size: .; d_call: .; v_call: TRBV5-4; j_call: TRBJ2-1; cdr3_nt: TGTGCCAGCAGCTTTCGACCCCCGGAGCAGTTCTTC; cdr3_aa: CASSFRPPEQFF
clone_size: .; d_call: .; v_call: TRBV6-1; j_call: TRBJ1-5; cdr3_nt: TGTGCCAGCAGTTTGGGGGAGGATCAGCCCCAGCATTTT; cdr3_aa: CASSLGEDQPQHF
clone_size: .; d_call: .; v_call: TRBV9; j_call: TRBJ2-1; cdr3_nt: TGTGCCAGCAGCGTAGCGGTAGGACAAAATGAGCAGTTCTTC; cdr3_aa: CASSVAVGQNEQFF
clone_size: .; d_call: .; v_call: TRBV5-4; j_call: TRBJ2-3; cdr3_nt: TGTGCCAGCAGCTTGGCGACCCGCCGGGTTGCAGATACGCAGTATTTT; cdr3_aa: CASSLATRRVADTQYF
clone_size: .; d_call: TRBD2; v_call: TRBV5-1; j_call: TRBJ2-5; cdr3_nt: TGCGCCAGCAAGCTAGCGGGAGAGGGGACCCAGTACTTC; cdr3_aa: CASKLAGEGTQYF
clone_size: .; d_call: .; v_call: TRBV2; j_call: TRBJ1-5; cdr3_nt: TGTGCCGTTAGTCCGGCGGGCGGTCAGCCCCAGCATTTT; cdr3_aa: CAVSPAGGQPQHF
clone_size: .; d_call: .; v_call: TRBV5-4; j_call: TRBJ2-1; cdr3_nt: TGTGCCAGCAGCTTTAGCGGAGTCCCGGGTGAGCAGTTCTTC; cdr3_aa: CASSFSGVPGEQFF
clone_size: .; d_call: .; v_call: TRBV19; j_call: TRBJ2-7; cdr3_nt: TGTGCCAGTAGTATGATGGCAGGAATCTCCTACGAGCAGTACTTC; cdr3_aa: CASSMMAGISYEQYF
clone_size: .; d_call: .; v_call: TRBV4-3; j_call: TRBJ1-3; cdr3_nt: TGCGCCAGCAGCCAACCAGGGGACTCCCTCGGCACCATATATTTT; cdr3_aa: CASSQPGDSLGTIYF
clone_size: .; d_call: .; v_call: TRBV20-1; j_call: TRBJ2-5; cdr3_nt: TGCAGTGCTCTGGGTTACGAGACCCAGTACTTC; cdr3_aa: CSALGYETQYF
clone_size: once; d_call: .; v_call: TRBV5-1; j_call: TRBJ2-6; cdr3_nt: TGCGCCAGCAGCTCCTTAGCTACCTCTGGGGCCAACGTCCTGACTTTC; cdr3_aa: CASSSLATSGANVLTF
clone_size: .; d_call: .; v_call: TRBV5-1; j_call: TRBJ2-3; cdr3_nt: TGCGCCAGCAGAATAAGACCTAGCACAGATACGCAGTATTTT; cdr3_aa: CASRIRPSTDTQYF
clone_size: .; d_call: TRBD2; v_call: TRBV5-1; j_call: TRBJ2-3; cdr3_nt: TGCGCCAGCAGCTGGCAAACTAGCGGCACAGATACGCAGTATTTT; cdr3_aa: CASSWQTSGTDTQYF
clone_size: .; d_call: TRBD2; v_call: TRBV19; j_call: TRBJ2-1; cdr3_nt: TGTGCCAGTAGTGGGCGGGAGTGGAGTTCCTACAATGAGCAGTTCTTC; cdr3_aa: CASSGREWSSYNEQFF
clone_size: .; d_call: .; v_call: TRBV14; j_call: TRBJ2-5; cdr3_nt: TGTGCCAGCAGCCAAGATGTCGGAGGAGTCCAAGAGACCCAGTACTTC; cdr3_aa: CASSQDVGGVQETQYF
clone_size: .; d_call: TRBD2; v_call: TRBV27; j_call: TRBJ2-7; cdr3_nt: TGTGCCAGCAGTAGACTAGCGGGGGGCGGCGAGCAGTACTTC; cdr3_aa: CASSRLAGGGEQYF
clone_size: .; d_call: .; v_call: TRBV9; j_call: TRBJ2-7; cdr3_nt: TGTGCCAGCAGCGTCGAGAGCTCCTACGAGCAGTACTTC; cdr3_aa: CASSVESSYEQYF
clone_size: .; d_call: .; v_call: TRBV19; j_call: TRBJ1-2; cdr3_nt: TGTGCCAGTAGTTTCCCTAACTATGGCTACACCTTC; cdr3_aa: CASSFPNYGYTF
clone_size: .; d_call: TRBD2; v_call: TRBV10-1; j_call: TRBJ2-1; cdr3_nt: TGCGCCAGCAGCCAGACTAGCGGGAGGGCATCCTACAATGAGCAGTTCTTC; cdr3_aa: CASSQTSGRASYNEQFF
clone_size: .; d_call: TRBD1; v_call: TRBV5-1; j_call: TRBJ1-5; cdr3_nt: TGCGCCAGCAGCGCGGACAGGTTGCATCAGCCCCAGCATTTT; cdr3_aa: CASSADRLHQPQHF
clone_size: .; d_call: .; v_call: TRBV30; j_call: TRBJ2-7; cdr3_nt: TGTGCCTGGAGGCAGACGTGGGAGCAGTACTTC; cdr3_aa: CAWRQTWEQYF
clone_size: .; d_call: .; v_call: TRBV5-6; j_call: TRBJ2-3; cdr3_nt: TGTGCCAGCAGCTTGGGCGGGTTGGGAGATACGCAGTATTTT; cdr3_aa: CASSLGGLGDTQYF
clone_size: .; d_call: .; v_call: TRBV7-3; j_call: TRBJ2-5; cdr3_nt: TGTGCCAGCAGCCCAGACAGCCTCCAAGAGACCCAGTACTTC; cdr3_aa: CASSPDSLQETQYF